The next 27 T cell receptor beta chains were all read from a single sample in a study of blood T cell repertoires in COVID-19. Generated by immunoSEQ multiplex PCR, the TCRdb table keeps only in-frame clones and is missing some. This sample has under 250,000 clones, with approximately 83% found just once. Material: peripheral blood. The receptor source for this set is an older woman with acute or convalescent COVID-19.

This clone was detected many times. The rearrangement uses TRBV5-4 and TRBJ2-1, with D possibly TRBD1 on 7 matching bases. The CDR3 is 15 amino acids. Trimming took 4 bases from V and 7 from J, leaving 18 bases between them. Germline loops: CDR1 SGHNT, CDR2 YYREEE (reference sequence). CDR3 DNA sequence: TGTGCCAGCAGCCTATCGTCCAGGGGGAGGAATGAGCAGTTCTTC. Translation: CASSLSSRGRNEQFF.

The genes are TRBV7-8 and TRBJ1-3; D ambiguous. V shed 2 bases and J shed 3 bases, with 5 bases lying between them. Germline CDR1 reads SGHVS; CDR2 reads FQNEAQ. The CDR3 spans 13 residues. This CDR3 is CASSLSGGNTIYF. CDR3 in DNA: TGTGCCAGCAGCTTATCGGGTGGAAACACCATATATTTT.

The chain combines TRBV2 with TRBJ2-3; TRBD2 matches at 7 bases. V was clipped by 4 bases and J by 3 bases; unmatched bases: 7. The CDR3 runs to 15 residues. Germline CDR1 reads SNHLY; CDR2 reads FYNNEI. The CDR3: CASSGSTAGTDTQYF. CDR3 DNA sequence: TGTGCCAGCAGTGGGTCCACAGCGGGAACAGATACGCAGTATTTT.

The CDR3: CATSDLKQGGNEQFF. The CDR3 bases are TGTGCCACCAGTGATTTGAAACAGGGGGGCAATGAGCAGTTCTTC. The chain combines TRBV24-1 with TRBJ2-1, with 8 bases identical to TRBD1. V shed 0 bases, J shed 6 bases, and the junction held 3 bases outside the gene matches. This CDR3 comprises 15 residues. The V gene's germline CDR1 is KGHDR and CDR2 SFDVKD.

The CDR3 nucleotides read TGTGCCAGCAGTTCGGGTAATGAAAAACTGTTTTTT. Encoded protein: CASSSGNEKLFF. V is TRBV6-1 and J is TRBJ1-4, with D uncertain. V gave up 5 bases and J gave up 4 bases, with 5 bases separating them. CDR3 length: 12 residues. CDR1 and CDR2 from the germline V gene are MNHNS and SASEGT.

This clone turned up a few times. The chain recombines TRBV19 with TRBJ1-6, with 8 bases fitting TRBD1. Looked up from germline, CDR1 is LNHDA and CDR2 is SQIVND (reference sequence). After removal of 9 bases from V and 10 bases from J, the junction contained 11 bases not matched to a gene. This CDR3 contains 14 residues. The CDR3 loop reads CASGLTGGKSPLHF. CDR3 nucleotide sequence: TGTGCCAGCGGATTAACAGGGGGTAAATCACCCCTCCACTTT.

V usage is TRBV6-6 and J usage is TRBJ1-2; 9 nucleotides agree with TRBD1. CDR3 length equals 15 residues. In germline, CDR1 is MNHNY, CDR2 SVGAGI (reference sequence). The V segment lost 5 bases and the J segment 4 bases; nucleotides outside the gene matches: 8. The CDR3 region has the DNA TGTGCCAGCAGTCCACCATTGGACAGGGGCTATGGCTACACCTTC. It translates to CASSPPLDRGYGYTF.

CDR3 in DNA: TGTGCCAGCAGCCAAACAGAACCGGATACGCAGTATTTT. Residues: CASSQTEPDTQYF. The chain is built from TRBV7-3 and TRBJ2-3; no clear D. This CDR3 comprises 13 residues. The germline gives CDR1 SGHTA, CDR2 FQGTGA. The V end lost 5 bases, the J end lost 6 bases, and 12 bases lay between the germline ends.

This chain uses TRBV9 with TRBJ2-3; a weak D match, TRBD2 (6 bases). Trimming left V 1 base short and J 0 bases short, with 12 bases between. This CDR3 is built from 16 residues. Germline CDR1 and CDR2: SGDLS and YYNGEE. DNA for the CDR3: TGTGCCAGCAGCGTACTAGTGGGGGGTAGCACAGATACGCAGTATTTT. It is translated as CASSVLVGGSTDTQYF.

The chain couples TRBV19 to TRBJ1-2; maybe TRBD1 (6 bases). The CDR3 is made up of 14 amino acids. Germline CDR1 LNHDA, CDR2 SQIVND (reference sequence). The germline V and J ends were trimmed by 4 bases and 8 bases, with 17 bases remaining between them. CDR3 sequence: CASSTTTGTGGYTF. The CDR3 DNA reads as TGTGCCAGTAGTACGACTACAGGGACGGGCGGCTACACCTTC.

The chain is built from TRBV7-2 and TRBJ1-2, with D perhaps TRBD1 (6 bases). CDR3 size: 14 residues. Germline CDR1 is SGHTA and CDR2 is FQGNSA. Trimming left V 4 bases short and J 7 bases short, with 16 bases between. As DNA, the CDR3 is TGTGCCAGCAGCTCCGGGGGGGGCGCGCCTGGCTACACCTTC. This gives the protein CASSSGGGAPGYTF.

The chain is built from TRBV19 and TRBJ1-6, with TRBD1 as a possible D gene (6 bases). This CDR3 contains 16 residues. V lost 6 bases to trimming and J lost 6 bases, with 18 bases between them. CDR1 and CDR2 from the germline V gene are LNHDA and SQIVND (reference sequence). CDR3 sequence (DNA): TGTGCCAGTAGGACAACGGGACAAAGCTTTAATTCACCCCTCCACTTT. Its protein is CASRTTGQSFNSPLHF.

The rearrangement joins TRBV18 to TRBJ1-1; 8 bases align to TRBD1. CDR1 is KGHSH and CDR2 is LQKENI in the germline V gene. The V and J ends lost 6 bases and 1 base, in that order; junction bases with no gene match: 7. The CDR3 sequence is 15 residues long. The CDR3 nucleotides are TGTGCCAGCTCCCCCGGACAGGGTGGGAACACTGAAGCTTTCTTT. This sequence encodes CASSPGQGGNTEAFF.

J is TRBJ2-3 and V is TRBV5-1; D perhaps matches TRBD1 (5 bases). This CDR3 has 16 amino acids. Per germline, CDR1 SGHRS and CDR2 YFSETQ. The V and J ends lost 1 base and 2 bases respectively, with 14 bases between them. CDR3 nucleotides: TGCGCCAGCAGCTTGACAGGCACCCTATTCACAGATACGCAGTATTTT. Its translation: CASSLTGTLFTDTQYF.

V gene TRBV5-1 combines with J gene TRBJ1-3; 8 nucleotides line up with TRBD1. The germline CDR1 and CDR2 sequences are SGHRS and YFSETQ. The J segment lost 0 bases and the V segment lost 4 bases, leaving 3 bases of the junction unmatched. CDR3 length: 15 amino acids. The CDR3 is CASSRDRSSGNTIYF. CDR3 bases: TGCGCCAGCAGCCGGGACAGGTCCTCTGGAAACACCATATATTTT.

The chain has TRBV3-1 (or the pseudogene TRBV3-2) and TRBJ1-4; a weak D match, TRBD1 (6 bases). Trimming pared 1 base from V and 4 bases from J, leaving 7 bases between. CDR1 is LGHDT and CDR2 is YNNKEL in the germline V gene (reference sequence). The CDR3 has 14 residues. CDR3 DNA: TGTGCCAGCAGCCAAGGGGGGCATAATGAAAAACTGTTTTTT. It specifies CASSQGGHNEKLFF.

This chain joins TRBV5-1 and TRBJ1-4, with 11 bases aligning to TRBD1. This CDR3 has 14 amino acids. Germline V gene sequence: CDR1 SGHRS, CDR2 YFSETQ. With V trimmed by 4 bases and J by 7 bases, 3 bases remained unmatched. The CDR3 DNA sequence: TGCGCCAGCAGCCGGGGACAGGGGGGTGAAAAACTGTTTTTT. Its protein is CASSRGQGGEKLFF.

This clone occurred once. The V call is TRBV7-9, the J call TRBJ2-7, with a tentative D call TRBD1 (6 bases). The V gene lost 5 bases and the J gene lost 3 bases, with 17 bases spanning the gap. The CDR3 length is 15 residues. In germline, CDR1 is SEHNR, CDR2 FQNEAQ (reference sequence). CDR3 region: CASSLEGGQFYEQYF. The CDR3 coding sequence is TGTGCCAGCAGCCTAGAGGGCGGACAGTTCTACGAGCAGTACTTC.

This clone was detected only once. This rearrangement joins TRBV9 to TRBJ1-1, with a weak D call TRBD1 (5 bases). CDR3 length equals 14 residues. V dropped 4 bases and J dropped 1 base, with 11 bases sitting between them. Looked up from germline, CDR1 is SGDLS and CDR2 is YYNGEE. The CDR3 region has the DNA TGTGCCAGCAGCCCTGGAGACAGGAACACTGAAGCTTTCTTT. Residues: CASSPGDRNTEAFF. Full variable domain (rest looked up from reference TRBV9 and TRBJ1-1): DSGVTQTPKHLITATGQRVTLRCSPRSGDLSVYWYQQSLDQGLQFLIQYYNGEERAKGNILERFSAQQFPDLHSELNLSSLELGDSALYFCASSPGDRNTEAFFGQGTRLTVV.

The chain has TRBV7-8 and TRBJ2-7; 8 nucleotides match TRBD1. The length of the CDR3 is 14 residues. Trimming at V came to 5 bases and at J to 5 bases, leaving 8 bases not matched to a gene. Germline assignment: CDR1 SGHVS and CDR2 FQNEAQ. The CDR3 sequence: CASSSRTGINEQYF. The CDR3 DNA reads TGTGCCAGCAGCAGTAGGACAGGGATCAACGAGCAGTACTTC.

The rearrangement joins TRBV2 to TRBJ1-5, with 7 positions matching TRBD1. Trimming at V came to 6 bases and at J to 5 bases, leaving 4 bases not matched to a gene. The CDR3 totals 13 residues. Looked up from germline, CDR1 is SNHLY and CDR2 is FYNNEI. The CDR3 DNA reads as TGTGCCAGCAGGGGACAGAGGTATCAGCCCCAGCATTTT. Encoded protein: CASRGQRYQPQHF.

The rearrangement joins TRBV6-5 to TRBJ1-1; unclear D gene. This CDR3 contains 15 residues. Trimming shortened V by 7 bases and J by 1 base, and 16 bases separated the two germline ends. The germline gives CDR1 MNHEY, CDR2 SVGAGI. The CDR3 sequence: CASTLSNGGNTEAFF. DNA for the CDR3: TGTGCCAGCACTCTGAGCAACGGAGGGAACACTGAAGCTTTCTTT.

V usage is TRBV4-1 and J usage is TRBJ2-1; tentative D call: TRBD1 (6 bases). V dropped 4 bases and J dropped 0 bases, with 16 bases sitting between them. The CDR3 consists of 17 residues. Germline assignment: CDR1 MGHRA and CDR2 YSYEKL. The chain's CDR3 is CASSPFGGTASYNEQFF. The DNA for the CDR3 is TGCGCCAGCAGCCCGTTTGGGGGCACCGCCTCCTACAATGAGCAGTTCTTC.

The V and J genes are TRBV19 and TRBJ2-2; D possibly corresponds to TRBD1 (6 bases). The CDR3 contains 16 residues. The germline V and J ends were trimmed by 4 bases and 3 bases, with 15 bases remaining between them. The germline V gene has CDR1 LNHDA and CDR2 SQIVND (reference sequence). CDR3 residues: CASSKQGQTDTGELFF. DNA of the CDR3: TGTGCCAGTAGTAAACAGGGTCAGACCGACACCGGGGAGCTGTTTTTT.

The rearrangement uses TRBV30 and TRBJ2-2; 7 bases agree with TRBD2. This CDR3 is built from 16 residues. The trim removed 4 bases at V and 3 bases at J, leaving 11 bases unmatched. Germline assignment: CDR1 GTSNPN and CDR2 SVGIG (reference sequence). CDR3 region: CAWKRSPSGYTGELFF. The CDR3 region has the DNA TGTGCCTGGAAACGTTCGCCTAGCGGCTACACCGGGGAGCTGTTTTTT.

The chain links TRBV19 to TRBJ1-5; D ambiguous. V lost 6 bases, J lost 0 bases, and 21 bases lay in between. The CDR3 is 18 residues long. Germline loops: CDR1 LNHDA, CDR2 SQIVND (reference sequence). The CDR3 sequence is CASRPWSTSAASNQPQHF. As DNA, the CDR3 is TGTGCCAGTAGACCTTGGAGCACGTCAGCAGCTAGCAATCAGCCCCAGCATTTT.

V gene TRBV2 combines with J gene TRBJ2-1; D possibly corresponds to TRBD2 (7 bases). The length of the CDR3 is 14 residues. V was pared by 11 bases and J by 6 bases, with 20 bases between. Looked up from germline, CDR1 is SNHLY and CDR2 is FYNNEI. CDR3 coding DNA: TGTGCCCTAAAGAGGGGGGGGACCGTCAATGAGCAGTTCTTC. Translation gives CALKRGGTVNEQFF.